This T cell receptor beta chain was retrieved from a study of blood T cells in healthy people across ages. The study's findings and limits: It was not possible, with unsorted PBMCs, to conclusively compare naive and antigen-experienced cells.

With a J-beta primer mix and a sample-barcoded 5' primer, a second PCR ran about 6 to 11 cycles. TCRdb independently ran MiXCR on the 5' RACE reads; one entry per CDR3 protein. The data show some 710,000 distinct CDR3 sequences, 35% to 60% seen once. CDR3 length equals 12 residues. Per germline, CDR1 DFQATT and CDR2 SNEGSKA (reference sequence). To note about this clonotype: The antigen is unknown.

This TCR was sampled from a man older than 75 in good health. The sample was blood. The V and J genes are TRBV20-1 and TRBJ2-5; 9 bases are a match to TRBD2. The last part of the DNA fits TRBJ2-1 better; the J call may be wrong. The CDR3 DNA follows: TGCAGTGCTGGGGGACTAGCAGAGACCCAGTTCTTC. Protein sequence: CSAGGLAETQFF.